This T cell receptor beta chain originates from a study of cytomegalovirus exposure and HLA in healthy donors. V lost 5 bases and J 1 base, leaving 14 bases between the germline ends. The CDR3 is made up of 15 amino acids. Looked up from germline, CDR1 is KGHSH and CDR2 is LQKENI. 60 Vbeta and 13 Jbeta primers were used in PCR. Some clones are missing from TCRdb's copy, which holds only in-frame ones; the method was immunoSEQ multiplex PCR. The table has over 80,000 clones, over 75% seen once; the top ten hold 5.2%. This sequence was found in a man aged 40-49 years in good health and CMV-seropositive. The rearrangement links TRBV18 to TRBJ1-1; D unclear. Material for sequencing was PBMCs. Here the CDR3 DNA reads TGTGCCAGCTCATTAAGTACGGTGCAGAACACTGAAGCTTTCTTT. This translates into CASSLSTVQNTEAFF.